This T cell receptor (beta chain) was observed in a study of T cell repertoires in cytomegalovirus infection. Study summary: Public TCR beta signatures were indicative of both CMV infection and a matching HLA type.

TCRdb itself ran the reads through MiXCR, one entry per CDR3 protein. The sample records 62,000 or so distinct CDR3 sequences, roughly 21% being singletons. For this clonotype: Its matching antigen is unknown.

V shed 1 base and J shed 6 bases, with 6 bases lying between them. CDR3 length: 12 residues. Germline V gives CDR1 SGHTA, CDR2 FQGNSA. The sample consisted of CD8+ T cells from cultured PBMCs, taken from culture after CMV antigen stimulation. This chain joins TRBV7-2 and TRBJ1-1; no clear D gene. This TCR came from a human donor in good health (CMV status not recorded). Some clones in this sample may be carry-over from other donors' samples. In nucleotides, the CDR3 is TGTGCCAGCAGCTTAGGAGGATCTGAAGCTTTCTTT. Its translation is CASSLGGSEAFF.